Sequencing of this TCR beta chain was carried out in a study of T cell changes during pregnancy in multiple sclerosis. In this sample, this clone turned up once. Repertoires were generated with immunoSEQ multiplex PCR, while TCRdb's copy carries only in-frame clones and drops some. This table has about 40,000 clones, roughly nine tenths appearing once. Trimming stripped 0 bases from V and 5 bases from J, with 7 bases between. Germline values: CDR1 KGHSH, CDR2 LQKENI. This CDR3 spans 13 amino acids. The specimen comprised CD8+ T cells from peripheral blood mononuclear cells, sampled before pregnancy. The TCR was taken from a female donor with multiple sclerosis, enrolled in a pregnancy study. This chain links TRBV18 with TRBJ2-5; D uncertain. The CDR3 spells CASSPPEVETQYF. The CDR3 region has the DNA TGTGCCAGCTCACCACCTGAGGTGGAGACCCAGTACTTC.